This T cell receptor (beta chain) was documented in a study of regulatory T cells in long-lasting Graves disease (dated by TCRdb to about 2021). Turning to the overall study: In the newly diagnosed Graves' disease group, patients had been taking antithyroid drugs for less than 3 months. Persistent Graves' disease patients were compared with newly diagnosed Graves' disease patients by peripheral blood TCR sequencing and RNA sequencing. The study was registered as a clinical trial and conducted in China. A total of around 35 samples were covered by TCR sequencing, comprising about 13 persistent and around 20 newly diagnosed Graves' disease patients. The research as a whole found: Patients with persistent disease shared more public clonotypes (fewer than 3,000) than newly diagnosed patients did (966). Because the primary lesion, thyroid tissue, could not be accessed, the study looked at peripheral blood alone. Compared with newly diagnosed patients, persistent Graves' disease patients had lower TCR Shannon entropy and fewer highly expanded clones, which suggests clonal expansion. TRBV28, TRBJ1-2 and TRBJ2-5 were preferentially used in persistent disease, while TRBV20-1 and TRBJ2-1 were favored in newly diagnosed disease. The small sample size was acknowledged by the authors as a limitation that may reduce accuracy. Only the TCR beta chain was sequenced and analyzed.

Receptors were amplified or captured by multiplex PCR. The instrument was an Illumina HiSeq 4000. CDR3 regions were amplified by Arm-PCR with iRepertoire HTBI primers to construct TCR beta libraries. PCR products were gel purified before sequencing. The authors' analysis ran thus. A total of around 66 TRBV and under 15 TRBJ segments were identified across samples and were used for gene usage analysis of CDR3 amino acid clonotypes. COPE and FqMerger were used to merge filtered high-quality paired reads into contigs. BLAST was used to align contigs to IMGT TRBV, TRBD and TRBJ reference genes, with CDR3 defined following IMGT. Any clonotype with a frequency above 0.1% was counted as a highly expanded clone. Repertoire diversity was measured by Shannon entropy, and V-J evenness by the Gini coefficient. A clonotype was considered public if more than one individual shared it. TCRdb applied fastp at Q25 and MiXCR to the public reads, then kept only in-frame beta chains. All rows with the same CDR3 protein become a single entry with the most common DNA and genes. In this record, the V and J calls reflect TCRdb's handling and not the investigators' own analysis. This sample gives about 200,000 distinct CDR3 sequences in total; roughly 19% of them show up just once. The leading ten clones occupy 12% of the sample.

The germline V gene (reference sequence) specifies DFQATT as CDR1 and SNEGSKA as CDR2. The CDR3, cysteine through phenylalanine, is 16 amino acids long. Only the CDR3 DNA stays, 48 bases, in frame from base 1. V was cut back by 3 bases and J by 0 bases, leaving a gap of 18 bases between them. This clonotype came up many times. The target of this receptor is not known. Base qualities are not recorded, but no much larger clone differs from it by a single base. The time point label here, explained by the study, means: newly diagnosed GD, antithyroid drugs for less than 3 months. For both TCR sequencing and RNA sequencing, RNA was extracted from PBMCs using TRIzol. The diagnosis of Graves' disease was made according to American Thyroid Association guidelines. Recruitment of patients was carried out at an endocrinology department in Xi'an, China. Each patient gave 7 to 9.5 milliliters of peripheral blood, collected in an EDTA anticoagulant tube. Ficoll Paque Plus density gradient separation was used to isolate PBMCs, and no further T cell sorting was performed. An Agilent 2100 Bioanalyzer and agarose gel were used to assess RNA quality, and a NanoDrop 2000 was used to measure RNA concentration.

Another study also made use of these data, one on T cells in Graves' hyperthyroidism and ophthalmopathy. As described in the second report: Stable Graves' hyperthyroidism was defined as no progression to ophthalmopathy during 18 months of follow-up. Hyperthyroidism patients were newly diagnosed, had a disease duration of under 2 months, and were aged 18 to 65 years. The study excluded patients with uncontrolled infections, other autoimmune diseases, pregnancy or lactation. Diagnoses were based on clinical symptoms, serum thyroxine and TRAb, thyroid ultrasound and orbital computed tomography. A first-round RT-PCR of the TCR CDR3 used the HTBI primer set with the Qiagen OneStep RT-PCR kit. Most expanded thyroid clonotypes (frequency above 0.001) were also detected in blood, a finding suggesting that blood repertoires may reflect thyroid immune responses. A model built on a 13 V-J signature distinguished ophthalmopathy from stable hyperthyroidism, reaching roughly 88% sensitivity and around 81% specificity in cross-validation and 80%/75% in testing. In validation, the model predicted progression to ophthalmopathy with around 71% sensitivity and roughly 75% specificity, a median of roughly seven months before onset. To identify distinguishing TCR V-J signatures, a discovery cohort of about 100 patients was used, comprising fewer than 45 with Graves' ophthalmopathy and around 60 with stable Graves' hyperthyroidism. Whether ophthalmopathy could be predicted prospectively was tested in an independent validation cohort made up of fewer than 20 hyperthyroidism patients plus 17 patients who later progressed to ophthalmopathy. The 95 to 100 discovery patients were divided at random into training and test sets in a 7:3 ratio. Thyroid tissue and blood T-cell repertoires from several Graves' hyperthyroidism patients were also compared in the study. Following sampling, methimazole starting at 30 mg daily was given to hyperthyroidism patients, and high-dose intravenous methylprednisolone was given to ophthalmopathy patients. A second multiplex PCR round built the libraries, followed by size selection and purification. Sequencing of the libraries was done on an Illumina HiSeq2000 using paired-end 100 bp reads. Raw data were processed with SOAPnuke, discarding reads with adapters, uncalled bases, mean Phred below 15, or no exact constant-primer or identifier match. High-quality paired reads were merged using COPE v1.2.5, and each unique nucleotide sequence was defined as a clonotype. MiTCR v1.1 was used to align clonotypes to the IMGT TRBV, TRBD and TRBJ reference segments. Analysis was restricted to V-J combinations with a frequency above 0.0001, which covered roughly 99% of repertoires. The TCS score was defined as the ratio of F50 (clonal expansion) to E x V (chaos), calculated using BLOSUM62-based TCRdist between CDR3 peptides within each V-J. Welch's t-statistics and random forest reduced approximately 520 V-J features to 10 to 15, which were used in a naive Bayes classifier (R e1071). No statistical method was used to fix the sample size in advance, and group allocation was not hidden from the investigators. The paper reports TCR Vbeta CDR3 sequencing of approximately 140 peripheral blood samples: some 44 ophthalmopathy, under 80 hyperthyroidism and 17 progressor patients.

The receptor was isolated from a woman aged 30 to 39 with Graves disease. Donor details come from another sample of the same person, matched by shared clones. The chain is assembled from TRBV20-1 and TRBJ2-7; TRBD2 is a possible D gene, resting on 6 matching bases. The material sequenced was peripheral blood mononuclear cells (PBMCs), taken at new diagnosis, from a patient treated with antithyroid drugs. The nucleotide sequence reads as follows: TGCAGTGCTAGTTCCCTCAAAGCGGGCCGCTCCTACGAGCAGTACTTC. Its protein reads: CSASSLKAGRSYEQYF.